A selection of T cell receptor beta chains follows, all from one sample in a study of response to subunit inactivated influenza vaccine. One entry per CDR3 protein, called by TCRdb with MiXCR from the RT-PCR reads. The table includes about 520,000 distinct CDR3 sequences, roughly 23% detected once. The material was CD4+ T cells sorted from PBMCs, obtained about 5 days after vaccination. These receptor sequences come from a man aged 50 to 59 who received an inactivated influenza vaccine. CDR3s include the opening cysteine and the closing phenylalanine or tryptophan. Each record gives: D gene, clone size, CDR3 length, J gene, V gene, CDR3 protein, CDR3 DNA. The D gene is left open where the match is weak. A clone size is listed for some rows: how often the clone was seen (once, few, many), or a class if it is expanded.

>TRBD1|few|16|TRBJ2-1|TRBV9
CASSVGFQGAPNEQFF
TGTGCCAGCAGCGTAGGATTCCAGGGGGCGCCCAATGAGCAGTTCTTC
>.|few|15|TRBJ2-1|TRBV7-2
CASSLAMAGSNEQFF
TGTGCCAGCAGCTTAGCGATGGCAGGGAGCAATGAGCAGTTCTTC
>.|.|13|TRBJ2-3|TRBV20-1
CSASWTVTDTQYF
TGCAGTGCTTCCTGGACAGTCACAGATACGCAGTATTTT
>.|once|11|TRBJ2-4|TRBV24-1
CATSDLNIQYF
TGTGCCACCAGTGACCTAAACATTCAGTACTTC
>TRBD2|.|16|TRBJ2-3|TRBV9
CASSVGGGRAGDTQYF
TGTGCCAGCAGCGTAGGAGGCGGGAGGGCTGGAGATACGCAGTATTTT
>TRBD2|.|14|TRBJ2-7|TRBV7-7
CASRGSGGTYEQYF
TGTGCTAGCAGAGGTAGCGGGGGAACCTACGAGCAGTACTTC
>.|few|15|TRBJ1-6|TRBV11-2
CASSLDPSRNSPLHF
TGTGCCAGCAGCTTAGATCCTTCCAGAAATTCACCCCTCCACTTT
>TRBD1|.|14|TRBJ2-7|TRBV7-2
CASSLDRTTYEQYF
TGTGCCAGCAGCTTGGACAGGACGACCTACGAGCAGTACTTC
>.|.|15|TRBJ2-7|TRBV4-2
CASSQGKGATYEQYF
TGTGCCAGCAGCCAAGGCAAAGGGGCCACCTACGAGCAGTACTTC
>TRBD1|.|17|TRBJ1-6|TRBV5-5
CASSLGQGGSYNSPLHF
TGTGCCAGCAGCCTAGGACAGGGAGGGTCCTATAATTCACCCCTCCACTTT
>.|few|16|TRBJ2-5|TRBV7-7
CASSLDIAFTGWTQYF
TGTGCCAGCAGCTTGGATATAGCCTTCACCGGATGGACCCAGTACTTC